The 13 T cell receptor beta chains below come from one sample, sequenced in a study of T cell repertoires in cytomegalovirus infection. From the reads, TCRdb called clonotypes with MiXCR, one entry per CDR3 protein. This table has hundreds of thousands of distinct CDR3 sequences, roughly 24% appearing once. The specimen sequenced was CD8+ T cells from PBMCs. These receptors were collected from a human donor in good health (CMV status not recorded). Some clones in this sample may be carry-over from other donors' samples.

This clonotype was picked up one time. The chain recombines TRBV28 with TRBJ1-1, with 11 bases aligning to TRBD1. Unmatched junction bases numbered 13, after V lost 11 bases and J lost 2 bases. This CDR3 contains 16 residues. Germline assignment: CDR1 MDHEN and CDR2 SYDVKM. The CDR3 here is CAGSTYRTGGNTEAFF. CDR3 nucleotide sequence: TGTGCCGGCTCAACTTATAGGACAGGGGGCAACACTGAAGCTTTCTTT.

In this sample, this clonotype turned up many times. V usage is TRBV11-3 and J usage is TRBJ2-3; no clear D gene. The V gene's germline CDR1 is SGHNT and CDR2 YENEEA. Deletions cut 3 bases from V and 7 bases from J, with 5 bases between. The CDR3 has 11 amino acids. CDR3 DNA sequence: TGTGCCAGCAGCTTCCTGAATACGCAGTATTTT. It codes for CASSFLNTQYF.

This rearrangement joins TRBV29-1 to TRBJ1-2, with 7 bases fitting TRBD1. CDR1 is SQVTM, CDR2 ANQGSEA, per germline. Unmatched junction bases numbered 6, after V lost 3 bases and J lost 5 bases. The CDR3 sequence is 13 residues long. The CDR3 nucleotides are TGCAGCGTTGACGCCGGGGGACAGTATGGCTACACCTTC. This sequence encodes CSVDAGGQYGYTF.

This clonotype was found a few times. The chain employs TRBV28 and TRBJ2-1; 9 bases map to TRBD2. J lost 6 bases, V lost 1 base, and 10 bases had no gene match. This CDR3 has 17 amino acids. Germline loops: CDR1 MDHEN, CDR2 SYDVKM. CDR3 bases: TGTGCCAGCAGTTTATTATGGTTAGGCGGGGGGGCCAATGAGCAGTTCTTC. Its protein product is CASSLLWLGGGANEQFF.

This clonotype was seen many times. This chain uses TRBV7-8 with TRBJ2-2, with D uncertain. The V gene's germline CDR1 is SGHVS and CDR2 FQNEAQ. CDR3 size: 14 residues. V dropped 0 bases and J dropped 6 bases, with 8 bases sitting between them. The DNA of the CDR3 is TGTGCCAGCAGCTTAGCACCGCAGTCCGGGGAGCTGTTTTTT. It is translated as CASSLAPQSGELFF.

This clonotype showed up many times. The rearrangement joins TRBV7-9 to TRBJ1-1; D might be TRBD1 (6 bases). Deletions cut 5 bases from V and 4 bases from J, with 14 bases between. This CDR3 is 14 amino acids long. CDR1 is SEHNR and CDR2 is FQNEAQ in the germline V gene (reference sequence). CDR3 in amino acids: CASSPGTLPTEAFF. DNA for the CDR3: TGTGCCAGCAGCCCCGGGACACTCCCCACTGAAGCTTTCTTT.

The table lists this clonotype with many counts. The J gene is TRBJ2-3, the V gene TRBV6-6, with 8 nucleotides matching TRBD2. V dropped 2 bases and J dropped 5; count of bases not matched to a gene: 6. The length of the CDR3 is 15 residues. CDR1 and CDR2 (germline): MNHNY, SVGAGI (reference sequence). As DNA, the CDR3 is TGTGCCAGCAGTTACAAGCGGGGGTCAGGAGATACGCAGTATTTT. Its protein is CASSYKRGSGDTQYF.

This clonotype has more than one count but fewer than ten. V usage is TRBV10-3 and J usage is TRBJ2-1; D is undetermined. This CDR3 region has 12 residues. Trimming stripped 6 bases from V and 8 bases from J, with 11 bases between. CDR1 is ENHRY, CDR2 SYGVKD, per germline. CDR3 loop: CAIRSPLDEQFF. As DNA, the CDR3 is TGTGCCATCAGGTCCCCCCTCGATGAGCAGTTCTTC.

This chain joins TRBV5-3 and TRBJ2-7, with D unclear. TRBV5-3 is filed as an ORF, its function uncertain. The CDR3 totals 14 residues. The CDR3 bases are TGTGCCAGCAGCTTGTCCCCTGGGACCTACGAGCAGTACGTC. Translated: CASSLSPGTYEQYV.

The sample holds many counts of this clonotype. The chain is built from TRBV7-2 and TRBJ1-2; D unresolved. Germline CDR1 SGHTA, CDR2 FQGNSA. The germline V and J ends were trimmed by 0 bases and 8 bases, with 10 bases remaining between them. The CDR3 has 13 amino acids. This chain's CDR3 is CASSLANRPGYTF. The CDR3 DNA reads TGTGCCAGCAGCTTAGCGAATCGGCCGGGCTACACCTTC. Drawing the rest from reference TRBV7-2 and TRBJ1-2, the complete variable domain is GAGVSQSPSNKVTEKGKDVELRCDPISGHTALYWYRQSLGQGLEFLIYFQGNSAPDKSGLPSDRFSAERTGGSVSTLTIQRTQQEDSAVYLCASSLANRPGYTFGSGTRLTVV.

This clonotype was recorded a few times. This chain links TRBV28 with TRBJ1-4, with 11 bases identical to TRBD1. The CDR3 is made up of 17 amino acids. V dropped 5 bases and J dropped 2; count of bases not matched to a gene: 7. Germline values: CDR1 MDHEN, CDR2 SYDVKM. The CDR3 coding sequence is TGTGCCAGCAGTGAAGGGACAGGGGGTTGGACTAATGAAAAACTGTTTTTT. Protein sequence: CASSEGTGGWTNEKLFF.

There are a few counts of this clonotype. The chain has TRBV19 and TRBJ2-1; a weak D match, TRBD2 (7 bases). V was trimmed by 3 bases and J by 5 bases, leaving 11 bases between them. This CDR3 comprises 14 residues. Germline assignment: CDR1 LNHDA and CDR2 SQIVND (reference sequence). CDR3 nucleotides: TGTGCCAGTAGTATGGGGGGGCTCCACAATGAGCAGTTCTTC. Protein: CASSMGGLHNEQFF.

The chain combines TRBV7-9 with TRBJ2-3; D may be TRBD2 (5 bases). With 6 bases removed from V and 4 bases from J, the gap between germline ends came to 26 bases. Germline CDR1 reads SEHNR; CDR2 reads FQNEAQ (reference sequence). CDR3 length: 18 amino acids. CDR3 residues: CASRIIILDSSWADTQYF. The CDR3 coding sequence is TGTGCCAGCAGGATAATCATCCTGGACTCGAGTTGGGCAGATACGCAGTATTTT.